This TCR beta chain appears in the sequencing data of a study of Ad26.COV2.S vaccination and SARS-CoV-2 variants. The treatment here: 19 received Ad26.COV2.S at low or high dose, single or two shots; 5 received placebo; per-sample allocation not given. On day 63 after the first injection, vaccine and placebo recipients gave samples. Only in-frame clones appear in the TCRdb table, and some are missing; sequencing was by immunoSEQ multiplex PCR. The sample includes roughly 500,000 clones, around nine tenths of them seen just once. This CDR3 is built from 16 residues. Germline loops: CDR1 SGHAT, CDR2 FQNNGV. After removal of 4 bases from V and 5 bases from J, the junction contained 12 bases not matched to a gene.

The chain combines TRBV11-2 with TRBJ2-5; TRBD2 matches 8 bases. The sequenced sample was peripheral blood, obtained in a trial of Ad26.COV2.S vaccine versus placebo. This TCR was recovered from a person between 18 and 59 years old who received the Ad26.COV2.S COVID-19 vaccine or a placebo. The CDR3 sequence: CASSSLGRGGTETQYF. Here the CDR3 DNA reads TGTGCCAGCAGCTCACTGGGCCGGGGGGGGACCGAGACCCAGTACTTC.